These 5 T cell receptor beta chains originate from one sample sequenced in a study of regulatory T cells in long-lasting Graves disease. Arm-PCR with iRepertoire HTBI primers amplified the CDR3 regions for these TCR beta libraries. In TCRdb, the multiplex PCR reads were re-called with MiXCR into one record per CDR3 protein. The table has 400,000 to 500,000 distinct CDR3 sequences, about 15% seen once. Time point specified: newly diagnosed GD, antithyroid drugs for less than 3 months. The TCR library was made from RNA that had been extracted from PBMCs in TRIzol. This same sample was also part of a study on T cells in Graves' hyperthyroidism and ophthalmopathy.

This specimen consisted of peripheral blood mononuclear cells (PBMCs), obtained at new diagnosis, from a patient treated with antithyroid drugs. Receptors were obtained from a woman aged 45 to 65 with Graves disease.

To note about this clonotype: This could be a read error, since a much larger clone is one nucleotide away. The rearrangement joins TRBV2 to TRBJ2-5; 10 nucleotides line up with TRBD2. Per germline, CDR1 SNHLY and CDR2 FYNNEI. The CDR3 has 17 amino acids. Here the CDR3 reads CASQPREASGSPETRYF. The CDR3, as DNA: TGTGCCAGCCAACCGAGGGAGGCTAGCGGGAGCCCAGAGACCCGGTACTTC.

This clonotype was counted only a few times. CDR3 region: CASSPPDRGRDQPQHF. The CDR3 coding sequence is TGTGCCAGCTCACCACCAGACAGGGGTAGAGATCAGCCCCAGCATTTT. The chain recombines TRBV18 with TRBJ1-5, with 8 bases fitting TRBD1. Per the germline V gene, CDR1 is KGHSH and CDR2 is LQKENI. Trimming at V came to 0 bases and at J to 5 bases, leaving 6 bases not matched to a gene. The CDR3 is 16 residues long.

This clonotype was seen many times. This chain uses TRBV27 with TRBJ2-3, with 16 bases aligning to TRBD2. The germline V gene encodes CDR1 MNHEY and CDR2 SMNVEV (reference sequence). CDR3 length equals 22 residues. V gave up 0 bases and J gave up 1 base; unmatched junction bases: 13. CDR3 sequence (DNA): TGTGCCAGCAGTTTATCCCCCGTGGGACTAGCGGGAGGGCCGGGGGGCACAGATACGCAGTATTTT. Amino acids: CASSLSPVGLAGGPGGTDTQYF.

This clonotype was seen at least ten times. The J gene is TRBJ2-1, the V gene TRBV3-1; D remains ambiguous. The CDR3 is made up of 14 amino acids. Between the trimmed V and J ends, which lost 4 bases and 8 bases, there was a span of 15 bases. Germline CDR1 is LGHDT and CDR2 is YNNKEL (reference sequence). In DNA, the CDR3 is TGTGCCAGCAGCCCTTACGGCACCGCAGATGAGCAGTTCTTC. This sequence encodes CASSPYGTADEQFF.

The genes are TRBV11-2 and TRBJ1-2, with D perhaps TRBD1 (5 bases). This CDR3 has 15 residues. With 0 bases removed from V and 4 bases from J, the gap between germline ends came to 12 bases. Germline CDR1 and CDR2: SGHAT and FQNNGV. The CDR3 here is CASSLDLGRPYGYTF. CDR3 nucleotide sequence: TGTGCCAGCAGCTTAGATTTGGGGCGCCCCTATGGCTACACCTTC.